One sample yielded the 15 T cell receptor beta chains listed below, sequenced in a study of identical twins (dated by TCRdb to 2015 to 2016). The library was produced with 5' RACE. The sample was run on an Illumina HiSeq 2000. TCRdb reanalyzed the raw reads on its own, using fastp at Q25 for trimming and MiXCR for clone calling, and kept in-frame beta chains. Each record represents a unique CDR3 protein, reported with the most common genes and DNA among its rows. The sample data list some 500,000 distinct CDR3 sequences, and approximately 14% of these were observed just once. In total, the top ten clones hold about 0.52% of the sample. This sample also appeared in a second study, on yellow fever vaccine responses in identical twins.

Material for sequencing was CD4+ T cells sorted from blood. The source is a woman in her late teens or twenties in good health.

A word on this clonotype: A read error may account for a junction end that differs from germline. V is TRBV11-3 and J is TRBJ2-1; possibly TRBD1 or TRBD2 for D (6 bases each). The CDR3 contains 15 residues. CDR1 is SGHNT and CDR2 is YENEEA in the germline V gene. CDR3 DNA: TGTGTCAGCAGCTTGGGGGGCAATCCGAACAATGAGCAGTTCTTC. This encodes CVSSLGGNPNNEQFF. Full variable domain (rest looked up from reference TRBV11-3 and TRBJ2-1): EAGVVQSPRYKIIEKKQPVAFWCNPISGHNTLYWYLQNLGQGPELLIRYENEEAVDDSQLPKDRFSAERLKGVDSTLKIQPAELGDSAVYLCVSSLGGNPNNEQFFGPGTRLTVL.

The chain is built from TRBV18 and TRBJ2-7; D might be TRBD1 (6 bases). The germline CDR1 and CDR2 sequences are KGHSH and LQKENI. CDR3 length: 16 amino acids. Trimming removed 3 bases at V and 0 bases at J, with 15 bases between. The CDR3 sequence is CASSPAGAEYSYEQYF. The DNA for the CDR3 is TGTGCCAGCTCACCGGCAGGGGCGGAATACTCCTACGAGCAGTACTTC.

Ten or more counts support this clonotype. This sequence joins TRBV7-9 and TRBJ2-3, with TRBD1 matching 10 bases. Germline CDR1 and CDR2: SEHNR and FQNEAQ (reference sequence). The CDR3 is 16 residues long. The V and J ends lost 3 bases and 5 bases, in that order; junction bases with no gene match: 8. In nucleotides, the CDR3 is TGTGCCAGCAGCTTTTCGGTGCGGACAGGGGGAGATACGCAGTATTTT. Translated: CASSFSVRTGGDTQYF.

The chain uses TRBV28 and TRBJ1-5, with 9 bases identical to TRBD1. The junction had 5 bases not matched to a gene; V was cut back by 5 bases and J by 3 bases. The CDR3 is 15 residues long. CDR1 is MDHEN and CDR2 is SYDVKM in the germline V gene. CDR3 in DNA: TGTGCCAGCAGTCGAGGGGACAGGGCCAATCAGCCCCAGCATTTT. Its translation: CASSRGDRANQPQHF.

This clonotype was detected a few times. The rearrangement joins TRBV5-6 to TRBJ2-1; perhaps D is TRBD1 or TRBD2 (5 bases each). V gave up 4 bases and J gave up 4 bases, with 15 bases separating them. The CDR3 spans 15 residues. Per germline, CDR1 SGHDT and CDR2 YYEEEE. CDR3: CASSNVRDPYNEQFF. The CDR3 DNA is TGTGCCAGCAGCAACGTGAGGGACCCATACAATGAGCAGTTCTTC.

There are a few counts of this clonotype. The chain has TRBV24-1 and TRBJ1-1; 8 bases line up with TRBD1. Germline V CDR1 and CDR2: KGHDR, SFDVKD. The CDR3 has 16 residues. After removal of 4 bases from V and 4 bases from J, the junction contained 10 bases not matched to a gene. The CDR3 sequence is CATSDPAGTGSTEAFF. For the CDR3, the DNA is TGTGCCACCAGTGACCCCGCCGGGACAGGATCCACTGAAGCTTTCTTT.

The rearrangement joins TRBV5-4 to TRBJ2-7; TRBD1 matches 10 bases. CDR3 length: 15 amino acids. The germline V gene encodes CDR1 SGHNT and CDR2 YYREEE (reference sequence). The J segment lost 2 bases and the V segment lost 5 bases, leaving 7 bases of the junction unmatched. CDR3: CASSGAGTGAYEQYF. CDR3 DNA sequence: TGTGCCAGCAGTGGCGCCGGGACAGGGGCCTACGAGCAGTACTTC.

The rearrangement joins TRBV5-1 to TRBJ2-5; D gene uncertain. Germline loops: CDR1 SGHRS, CDR2 YFSETQ. This CDR3 is built from 14 residues. With 0 bases removed from V and 3 bases from J, the gap between germline ends came to 9 bases. In nucleotides, the CDR3 is TGCGCCAGCAGCTTGGCAGGAAACGAAGAGACCCAGTACTTC. Protein product: CASSLAGNEETQYF.

This clonotype was observed at least ten times. This rearrangement joins TRBV12-3 or TRBV12-4 to TRBJ1-2; D unclear. The CDR3 has 11 amino acids. The germline V and J ends were trimmed by 6 bases and 3 bases, with 5 bases remaining between them. Here the CDR3 DNA reads TGTGCCAGCAGCCCCGACTATGGCTACACCTTC. The encoded protein is CASSPDYGYTF.

The chain employs TRBV29-1 and TRBJ2-1, with TRBD1 matching over 10 bases. There are 12 residues in the CDR3. Germline V gene sequence: CDR1 SQVTM, CDR2 ANQGSEA. Losses at the gene ends were 4 bases for V and 10 bases for J; bases not matched to a gene: 4. The CDR3 reads CSVGGQGGEQFF. CDR3 in DNA: TGCAGCGTTGGAGGACAGGGGGGCGAGCAGTTCTTC.

This clonotype has only a few counts. The chain recombines TRBV11-2 with TRBJ2-2; D perhaps matches TRBD2 (6 bases). Germline CDR1 reads SGHAT; CDR2 reads FQNNGV. The CDR3 extends over 15 amino acids. With 0 bases removed from V and 4 bases from J, the gap between germline ends came to 9 bases. The CDR3 is CASSLEGGGTGELFF. CDR3 nucleotides: TGTGCCAGCAGCTTAGAGGGGGGAGGCACCGGGGAGCTGTTTTTT.

The V call is TRBV2, the J call TRBJ2-7; D is unresolved. V lost 8 bases and J lost 6, with 11 bases in between. This CDR3 region has 11 residues. Germline V gives CDR1 SNHLY, CDR2 FYNNEI. CDR3 region: CASAYPPEQYF. In DNA form, the CDR3 reads TGTGCCAGCGCCTACCCCCCCGAGCAGTACTTC.

The CDR3 DNA is TGTGCCACCCGAGCCCAAGAGACCCAGTACTTC. This encodes CATRAQETQYF. The chain joins TRBV10-3 to TRBJ2-5; D gene unclear. The germline V gene has CDR1 ENHRY and CDR2 SYGVKD. Trimming pared 10 bases from V and 1 base from J, leaving 7 bases between. This CDR3 is built from 11 residues.

The sample holds a few counts of this clonotype. The genes are TRBV24-1 and TRBJ2-1, with TRBD2 identical over 10 bases. CDR1 KGHDR and CDR2 SFDVKD come from the germline V gene. Trimming at V came to 1 base and at J to 10 bases, leaving 9 bases not matched to a gene. This CDR3 has 16 amino acids. Here the CDR3 reads CATSDFGSSGSTEQFF. The CDR3 nucleotides are TGTGCCACCAGTGATTTTGGTTCTAGCGGGAGTACAGAGCAGTTCTTC.

The count of this clonotype is one. This rearrangement joins TRBV5-1 to TRBJ1-1, with D maybe TRBD1 (5 bases). The CDR3 runs to 14 residues. Trimming took off 4 bases at V and 4 bases at J, with 14 bases between the two ends. CDR1 is SGHRS, CDR2 YFSETQ, per germline. The CDR3: CASSRVLGGTEAFF. The CDR3 coding sequence is TGCGCCAGCAGCCGCGTCCTTGGGGGCACTGAAGCTTTCTTT.